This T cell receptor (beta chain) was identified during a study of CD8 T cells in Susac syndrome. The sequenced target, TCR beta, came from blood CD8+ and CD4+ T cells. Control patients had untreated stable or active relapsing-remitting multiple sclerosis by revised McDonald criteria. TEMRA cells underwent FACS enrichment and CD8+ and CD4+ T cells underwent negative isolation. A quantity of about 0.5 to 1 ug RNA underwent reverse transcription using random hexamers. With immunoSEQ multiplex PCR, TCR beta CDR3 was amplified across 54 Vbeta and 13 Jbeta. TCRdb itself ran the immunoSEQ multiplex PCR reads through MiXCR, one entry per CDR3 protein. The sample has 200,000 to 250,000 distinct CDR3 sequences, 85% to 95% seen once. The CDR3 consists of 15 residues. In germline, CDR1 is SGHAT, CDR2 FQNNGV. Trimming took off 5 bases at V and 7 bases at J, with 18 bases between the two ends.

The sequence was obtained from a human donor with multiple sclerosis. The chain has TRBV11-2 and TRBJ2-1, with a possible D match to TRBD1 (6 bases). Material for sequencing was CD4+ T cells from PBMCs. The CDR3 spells CASSPGHPTVNEQFF. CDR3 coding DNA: TGTGCCAGCAGCCCGGGACACCCCACGGTAAATGAGCAGTTCTTC.